A selection of T cell receptor beta chains follows, all from one sample in a study of spatial heterogeneity in lung cancer. MiXCR was run by TCRdb on the 5' RACE reads, yielding one entry per CDR3 protein. The sample has roughly 4,500 distinct CDR3 sequences; roughly 8.1% are singletons. The material was lung tumor tissue, obtained at surgery. These receptors were obtained from a male donor with early-stage non-small cell lung cancer. Both conserved end residues are part of each CDR3. D genes are given only for firm matches. Clone size appears in some rows only: once, few, many, or a class for an expanded clone.

j_call | v_call | clone_size | d_call | cdr3_nt | cdr3_aa
TRBJ1-2 | TRBV11-2 | medium-sized | TRBD1 | TGTGCCAGCAGCCCGGCCACTATGACAGGGGCAGGCTACACCTTC | CASSPATMTGAGYTF
TRBJ2-7 | TRBV7-8 | few | - | TGTGCCAGCAGCTACCCACAAAGTGGGACGGCCAGCTCCTACGAGCAGTACTTC | CASSYPQSGTASSYEQYF
TRBJ2-5 | TRBV5-1 | many | TRBD2 | TGCGCCAGCGGGCGGACTAGCGGGGGGCAAGAGACCCAGTACTTC | CASGRTSGGQETQYF
TRBJ1-2 | TRBV6-5 | few | - | TGTGCCAGCAGTTGGGCAGGGTACAACTATGGCTACACCTTC | CASSWAGYNYGYTF
TRBJ1-3 | TRBV7-2 | many | - | TGTGCCAGCAGCCTAGTCGCAGAGTTATCGGGAAACACCATATATTTT | CASSLVAELSGNTIYF
TRBJ2-5 | TRBV20-1 | many | TRBD2 | TGCAGTGCTCGTAGCGGGGGGGCAGAGGAGACCCAGTACTTC | CSARSGGAEETQYF
TRBJ2-4 | TRBV20-1 | once | TRBD2 | TGCAGTGCTCCCCTGACTAGCGGGCTCCGCAAAAACATTCAGTACTTC | CSAPLTSGLRKNIQYF
TRBJ1-5 | TRBV2 | medium-sized | TRBD1 | TGTGCCAGCAGTACAGGGGGCGATCAGCCCCAGCATTTT | CASSTGGDQPQHF
TRBJ1-4 | TRBV7-2 | many | TRBD1 | TGTGCCAGCAGCCCGACAGGGTCGAGTGAAAAACTGTTTTTT | CASSPTGSSEKLFF
TRBJ2-1 | TRBV29-1 | medium-sized | - | TGCAGCGTGGCCCATTTTAACGGGAGTAAAATCGATGAGCAGTTCTTC | CSVAHFNGSKIDEQFF
TRBJ1-3 | TRBV2 | many | - | TGTGCCAGCAAGGACGGTCCATACTACTCTGGAAACACCATATATTTT | CASKDGPYYSGNTIYF
TRBJ2-3 | TRBV6-5 | - | TRBD2 | TGTGCCAGCAGTTACTCAGCGGGGCGAAATACGCAGTATTTT | CASSYSAGRNTQYF
TRBJ2-1 | TRBV20-1 | few | - | TGCAGTGCTAGGGCACTAGATTACAATGAGCAGTTCTTC | CSARALDYNEQFF
TRBJ2-4 | TRBV5-5 | many | - | TGTGCCAGCAGCTGGAGCTCGACGGTGGACATTCAGTACTTC | CASSWSSTVDIQYF
TRBJ1-5 | TRBV12-3/TRBV12-4 | - | - | TGTGCCAGCAGTCCCGTTCCGGGTGGCAATCAGCCCCAGCATTTT | CASSPVPGGNQPQHF
TRBJ1-6 | TRBV30 | many | - | TGTGCCAGATCCTACGGGAATTCACCCCTCCACTTT | CARSYGNSPLHF
TRBJ2-1 | TRBV25-1 | few | TRBD2 | TGTGCCAGCAGTGATCCTTCTAGCGGGGACTACAATGAGCAGTTCTTC | CASSDPSSGDYNEQFF
TRBJ1-1 | TRBV6-1 | medium-sized | - | TGTGCCAGCAGTGTCGGTTCGGGGATTATGAACACTGAAGCTTTCTTT | CASSVGSGIMNTEAFF
TRBJ2-7 | TRBV7-8 | many | TRBD2 | TGTGCCAGCAGCTTAGGACGGGGGGCCTACGAGCAGTACTTC | CASSLGRGAYEQYF
TRBJ2-5 | TRBV7-8 | many | TRBD2 | TGTGCCAGCAGCTTACCTAGCGGGCCCTCCCAAGAGACCCAGTACTTC | CASSLPSGPSQETQYF
TRBJ2-1 | TRBV28 | many | TRBD1 | TGTGCCAGCAGTTTAGTTGGGACAGGGTCATACAATGAGCAGTTCTTC | CASSLVGTGSYNEQFF
TRBJ1-2 | TRBV20-1 | few | - | TGCAGTGCTAGAGCCGGTGAAGGGGCACGTGGCTACACCTTC | CSARAGEGARGYTF
TRBJ2-3 | TRBV5-1 | many | - | TGCGCCAGCAGCCCTGGACGCACAGATACGCAGTATTTT | CASSPGRTDTQYF
TRBJ1-4 | TRBV7-9 | few | - | TGTGCCAGCAGCTTACGGGGGCTAGGGGAAAAACTGTTTTTT | CASSLRGLGEKLFF
TRBJ2-1 | TRBV4-2 | many | - | TGTGCCAGCAGCCAGACCCTCCTAGACCCCTATGAGCAGTTCTTC | CASSQTLLDPYEQFF
TRBJ1-1 | TRBV12-3/TRBV12-4 | many | - | TGTGCCAGCAGTTTAGGGGGTTTGAACACTGAAGCTTTCTTT | CASSLGGLNTEAFF
TRBJ2-2 | TRBV30 | few | TRBD1 | TGTGCCTGGAGTACCGGGACAGGGGTGTCCGGGGAGCTGTTTTTT | CAWSTGTGVSGELFF
TRBJ1-3 | TRBV30 | many | - | TGTGCCTGGAGGGACCCGCGCCGCGGAAACACCATATATTTT | CAWRDPRRGNTIYF
TRBJ1-1 | TRBV25-1 | many | TRBD1 | TGTGCCAGCAGTGGTACAGGGGAGAACACTGAAGCTTTCTTT | CASSGTGENTEAFF
TRBJ1-4 | TRBV18 | medium-sized | TRBD1 | TGTGCCAGCTCACCACGATACAGGGGTGGTGAAAAACTGTTTTTT | CASSPRYRGGEKLFF
TRBJ2-7 | TRBV12-3/TRBV12-4 | many | TRBD1 | TGTGCCAGTACCCGGGACAGGGGGTACGAGCAGTACTTC | CASTRDRGYEQYF
TRBJ2-3 | TRBV7-2 | many | - | TGTGCCAGCAGCTTAGGGCGGGCCTCTCCAGATACGCAGTATTTT | CASSLGRASPDTQYF
TRBJ1-1 | TRBV5-1 | many | - | TGCGCCAGCAGCTCGACCTGGGGCACTGAAGCTTTCTTT | CASSSTWGTEAFF
TRBJ2-1 | TRBV7-6 | - | - | TGTGCCAGCAGCACGGAAGGATGGGGAGCCTACAATGAGCAGTTCTTC | CASSTEGWGAYNEQFF
TRBJ2-3 | TRBV12-3/TRBV12-4 | large | TRBD1 | TGTGCCAGCAGTCCACGGGACAGGGGCACAGATACGCAGTATTTT | CASSPRDRGTDTQYF
TRBJ1-4 | TRBV5-1 | many | - | TGCGCCAGCAGCTTGCCGGGGCCGGATGAAAAACTGTTTTTT | CASSLPGPDEKLFF
TRBJ1-2 | TRBV10-3 | medium-sized | - | TGTGCCATCAGTGAGGGGGCAGACAATAACTATGGCTACACCTTC | CAISEGADNNYGYTF
TRBJ1-3 | TRBV7-9 | many | - | TGTGCCAGCACGCTGGGATTCTCTGGAAACACCATATATTTT | CASTLGFSGNTIYF
TRBJ1-2 | TRBV12-3/TRBV12-4 | medium-sized | TRBD1 | TGTGCCAGCAGCTATACAGGACAGGGCCACTATGGCTACACCTTC | CASSYTGQGHYGYTF
TRBJ1-2 | TRBV23-1 | medium-sized | - | TGCGCCAGCAGTCAATCGGAGCAGTCTTGGTGCTACACCTTC | CASSQSEQSWCYTF
TRBJ2-7 | TRBV5-4 | - | TRBD2 | TGTGCCAGCAGCTTGGTCCCGGGACTAGCGGTCTCCTACGAGCAGTACTTC | CASSLVPGLAVSYEQYF
TRBJ2-1 | TRBV28 | - | - | TGTGCCAGCAGTAAGGGAGCGCACAATGAGCAGTTCTTC | CASSKGAHNEQFF
TRBJ2-1 | TRBV25-1 | many | - | TGTGCCAGCAGTGAATGGACAGCCTACAATGAGCAGTTCTTC | CASSEWTAYNEQFF
TRBJ1-3 | TRBV15 | many | - | TGTGCCACCAGCAGAGAACTTATTGGAAACACCATATATTTT | CATSRELIGNTIYF
TRBJ2-2 | TRBV7-3 | - | - | TGTGCCAGCAGTCAGGGAAACGGGGAGCTGTTTTTT | CASSQGNGELFF
TRBJ2-5 | TRBV2 | large | TRBD2 | TGTGCCAGCAAGCGGGGGGCCGGGGAGACCCAGTACTTC | CASKRGAGETQYF
TRBJ1-1 | TRBV11-3 | many | - | TGTGCCAGCAGCTTAAAAGGTCAAGGGCGAGAAACTGAAGCTTTCTTT | CASSLKGQGRETEAFF
TRBJ2-5 | TRBV24-1 | medium-sized | - | TGTGCCACCAGTGATACCGGGACTTTCCAAGAGACCCAGTACTTC | CATSDTGTFQETQYF
TRBJ2-2 | TRBV7-9 | many | TRBD1 | TGTGCCAGCAGCTTAGTCTGGGGACGGGACAGGGACACCGGGGAGCTGTTTTTT | CASSLVWGRDRDTGELFF
TRBJ2-2 | TRBV7-2 | medium-sized | TRBD2 | TGTGCCAGCAGCCCCCCCGGGGGGGGCCGGGAGCTGTTTTTT | CASSPPGGGRELFF
TRBJ2-5 | TRBV7-9 | few | TRBD1 | TGTGCCAGCAGCTCAACCGGACAGGGGCCCTACCAAGAGACCCAGTACTTC | CASSSTGQGPYQETQYF
TRBJ2-3 | TRBV5-1 | - | - | TGCGCCAGCAGCTTTCTCGGGGGCAGCACAGATACACAGTATTTT | CASSFLGGSTDTQYF
TRBJ2-1 | TRBV5-1 | medium-sized | - | TGCGCCAGCAGCTTGGGACAGACGGGGTACAATGAGCAGTTCTTC | CASSLGQTGYNEQFF